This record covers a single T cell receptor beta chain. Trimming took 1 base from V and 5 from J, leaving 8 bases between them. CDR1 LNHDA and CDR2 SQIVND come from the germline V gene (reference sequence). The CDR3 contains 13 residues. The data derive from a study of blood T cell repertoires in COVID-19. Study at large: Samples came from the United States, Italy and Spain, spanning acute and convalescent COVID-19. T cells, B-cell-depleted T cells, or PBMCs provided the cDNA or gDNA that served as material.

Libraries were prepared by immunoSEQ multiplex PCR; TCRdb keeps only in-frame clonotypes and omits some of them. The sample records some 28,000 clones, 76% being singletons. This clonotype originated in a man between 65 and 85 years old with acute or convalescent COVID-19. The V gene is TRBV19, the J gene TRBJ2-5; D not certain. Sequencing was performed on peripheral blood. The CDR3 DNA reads TGTGCCAGTAGTATAGTAGTTGAGGAGACCCAGTACTTC. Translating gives CASSIVVEETQYF.